The clone carrying this TCR beta chain was recorded a few times. No antigen is known for it. Next came a second PCR, run for 7 to 11 cycles, which used a sample-barcoded 5' primer along with a J-beta primer mix. Per sample, CDR3-containing paired-end reads numbered at least 3 million. TCRdb re-called the 5' RACE reads with MiXCR, one entry per CDR3 protein. Here the sample spans approximately 700,000 distinct CDR3 sequences, approximately 31% being singletons. The data are from a study of blood T cells in healthy people across ages. Study conclusions and caveats: There were more naive CD4+ cells and higher diversity in long-lived donors than in aged donors. CMV status of donors was unknown, possibly confounding expanded clonotype changes. There was a strong correlation between TCR beta diversity and naive T cell percentage.

Material for sequencing was blood. The sequence derives from an elderly woman in good health.

The chain's CDR3 is CAWSGGQIYGYTF. Written as DNA, the CDR3 is TGTGCCTGGAGTGGTGGACAGATCTATGGCTACACCTTC. This rearrangement joins TRBV30 to TRBJ1-2; D perhaps matches TRBD1 (6 bases). The length of the CDR3 is 13 residues. Germline loops: CDR1 GTSNPN, CDR2 SVGIG (reference sequence). Trimming pared 1 base from V and 4 bases from J, leaving 10 bases between. The full variable domain, its missing parts supplied by reference TRBV30 and TRBJ1-2, is SQTIHQWPATLVQPVGSPLSLECTVEGTSNPNLYWYRQAAGRGLQLLFYSVGIGQISSEVPQNLSASRPQDRQFILSSKKLLLSDSGFYLCAWSGGQIYGYTFGSGTRLTVV.